The clone carrying this TCR beta chain was detected many times. This sample stems from a study of blood T cell repertoires in COVID-19. V trimming: 4 bases; J trimming: 8 bases; junction bases outside the gene matches: 6. The CDR3 is made up of 14 amino acids. In germline, CDR1 is MGHRA, CDR2 YSYEKL. Only in-frame clones appear in the TCRdb table, and some are missing; sequencing was by immunoSEQ multiplex PCR. In the table there are about 69,000 clones, 60% to 85% of which are singletons. The receptor comes from a man aged 55 to 70 with acute or convalescent COVID-19. The J gene is TRBJ1-4, the V gene TRBV4-1; 8 nucleotides line up with TRBD1. Sequenced: peripheral blood. The CDR3 DNA reads as TGCGCCAGCAGCCTCGGCAGGGGGCGAGAAAAACTGTTTTTT. Residues: CASSLGRGREKLFF.